This T cell receptor (beta chain) was sequenced for a study of blood T cell repertoires in COVID-19. The wider study: Researchers got acute and convalescent COVID-19 samples from the United States, Italy and Spain. PBMCs, B-cell-depleted T cells, or T cells provided the cDNA or gDNA that made up the material.

In the study's own analysis: The authors estimated nucleated cell counts from reference gene primer amplification. Here immunoSEQ multiplex PCR was the method, and the copy in TCRdb shows in-frame clones only, minus some. V, J and clone size were drawn from that table, and D and trimming were deduced from the DNA. The top ten clones hold around 1.6% of a sample with fewer than 350,000 clones, 88% of them seen once. The Seattle patients joined while their infection was active and were tracked longitudinally afterward. Germline values: CDR1 SEHNR, CDR2 FQNEAQ (reference sequence). The junction had 6 bases not matched to a gene; V was cut back by 5 bases and J by 6 bases. The length of the CDR3 is 14 residues.

The TCR was taken from a woman under 40 with COVID-19, enrolled during active disease. The chain combines TRBV7-9 with TRBJ2-2; 7 bases are a match to TRBD1. Sequenced input: peripheral blood. CDR3 nucleotides: TGTGCCAGCAGCCAAGACAGGGTGGCCGGGGAGCTGTTTTTT. It encodes CASSQDRVAGELFF.